The present TCR beta chain was sequenced within a study of T cells in Graves' hyperthyroidism and ophthalmopathy. TCR beta CDR3 regions were amplified from RNA. The study used the HTBI primer set for a first-round RT-PCR of the TCR CDR3. TCRdb passed the multiplex PCR reads through MiXCR, listing each CDR3 protein once. The data show about 270,000 distinct CDR3 sequences, about 20% seen once. The CDR3 is 12 residues long. Germline V gene lookup returns CDR1 SQVTM and CDR2 ANQGSEA. V dropped 6 bases and J dropped 1 base, with 9 bases sitting between them. This chain joins TRBV29-1 and TRBJ1-1, with D perhaps matching TRBD1 (5 bases). The TCR sequence derives from a man between 25 and 39 years old with Graves' ophthalmopathy. Specimen: blood. The DNA for the CDR3 is TGCAGCGTCAGACAGACGAACACTGAAGCTTTCTTT. It codes for CSVRQTNTEAFF.